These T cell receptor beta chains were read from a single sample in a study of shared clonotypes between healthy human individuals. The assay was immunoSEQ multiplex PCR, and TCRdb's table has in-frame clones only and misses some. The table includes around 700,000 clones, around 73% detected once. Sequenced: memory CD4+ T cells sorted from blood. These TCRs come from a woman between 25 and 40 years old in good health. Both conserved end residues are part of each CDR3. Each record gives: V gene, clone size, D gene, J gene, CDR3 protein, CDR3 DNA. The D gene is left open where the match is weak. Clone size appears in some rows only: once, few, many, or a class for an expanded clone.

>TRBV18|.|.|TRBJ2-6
CASSPQLDSGANVLTF
TGTGCCAGCTCACCCCAACTTGACTCTGGGGCCAACGTCCTGACTTTC
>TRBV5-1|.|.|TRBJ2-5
CASSGGRLQETQYF
TGCGCCAGCAGCGGGGGGAGGCTCCAAGAGACCCAGTACTTC
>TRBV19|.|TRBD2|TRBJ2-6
CASSIGLAGGRAGANVLTF
TGTGCCAGTAGTATCGGCTTAGCGGGAGGCCGGGCTGGGGCCAACGTCCTGACTTTC
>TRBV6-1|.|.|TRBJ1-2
CASSSYRTNYGYTF
TGTGCCAGCAGTAGTTACAGGACCAACTATGGCTACACCTTC
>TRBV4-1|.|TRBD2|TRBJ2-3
CASSHILRTRITDTQYF
TGCGCCAGCAGCCATATCCTGCGGACTAGGATTACAGATACGCAGTATTTT
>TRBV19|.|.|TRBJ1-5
CASSIRVGYSNQPQHF
TGTGCCAGTAGTATAAGGGTCGGTTATAGCAATCAGCCCCAGCATTTT
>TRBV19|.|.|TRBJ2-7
CASSSTGPAYEQYF
TGTGCCAGTAGTTCTACCGGGCCCGCATACGAGCAGTACTTC
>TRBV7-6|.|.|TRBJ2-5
CASSRRVMETQYF
TGTGCCAGCAGCCGCAGGGTAATGGAGACCCAGTACTTC
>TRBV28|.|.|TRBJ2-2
CASSDSIGELFF
TGTGCCAGCAGTGACAGTATCGGGGAGCTGTTTTTT
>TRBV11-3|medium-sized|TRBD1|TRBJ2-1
CASSLAGGEQFF
TGTGCCAGCAGCTTAGCAGGGGGCGAGCAGTTCTTC
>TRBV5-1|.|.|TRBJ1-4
CASSARGNEKLFF
TGCGCCAGCAGCGCAAGGGGCAATGAAAAACTGTTTTTT
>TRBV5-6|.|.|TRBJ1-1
CASSLRIGTEAFF
TGTGCCAGCAGCTTGCGAATAGGAACTGAAGCTTTCTTT
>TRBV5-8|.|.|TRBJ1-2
CASSLSGGGYGYTF
TGTGCCAGCAGCTTATCGGGAGGCGGCTATGGCTACACCTTC
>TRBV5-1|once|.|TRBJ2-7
CASRDTAYEQYF
TGCGCCAGCAGAGACACAGCCTACGAGCAGTACTTC
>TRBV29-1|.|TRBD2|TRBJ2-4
CSVHGGIKNIQYF
TGCAGCGTTCACGGGGGGATCAAAAACATTCAGTACTTC
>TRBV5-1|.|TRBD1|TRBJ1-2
CASSPGQGYGYTF
TGCGCCAGCAGCCCAGGACAGGGCTATGGCTACACCTTC
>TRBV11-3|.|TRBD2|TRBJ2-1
CASSLGGGRTHNEQFF
TGTGCCAGCAGCTTAGGGGGCGGGAGGACCCACAATGAGCAGTTCTTC
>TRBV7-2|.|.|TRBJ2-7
CASSPGLNYEQYF
TGTGCCAGCAGCCCCGGACTGAACTACGAGCAGTACTTC
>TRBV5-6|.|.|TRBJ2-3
CASSLGRLDTQYF
TGTGCCAGCAGCTTGGGGCGTCTAGATACGCAGTATTTT
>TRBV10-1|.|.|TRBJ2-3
CASGAGSTDTQYF
TGCGCCAGCGGAGCGGGTAGCACAGATACGCAGTATTTT
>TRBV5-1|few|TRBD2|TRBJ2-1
CASSPGTSGSRNEQFF
TGCGCCAGCAGCCCGGGGACTAGCGGGAGCCGCAATGAGCAGTTCTTC
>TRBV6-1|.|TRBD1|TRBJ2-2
CASSEAGRGRTGELFF
TGTGCCAGCAGTGAAGCAGGCAGGGGGCGGACCGGGGAGCTGTTTTTT